This passage covers 8 T cell receptor beta chains from one sample sequenced in a study of shared clonotypes between healthy human individuals. Assay used: immunoSEQ multiplex PCR; TCRdb lists only in-frame clones, some missing. The profile shows approximately 1,000,000 clones, approximately 78% of them singletons. Sequencing was done on a sample of memory CD4+ T cells from PBMCs. Subset indicated: CD45RA-negative fraction. The source of these receptors is a man younger than 35 in good health. Some clones in this sample may be carry-over from other donors' samples.

This clone has more than one count but fewer than ten. Other DNA variants within this sample encode the same CDR3. This rearrangement joins TRBV28 to TRBJ2-7, with D maybe TRBD2 (5 bases). V lost 4 bases and J 7 bases, leaving 11 bases between the germline ends. Germline lookup yields CDR1 MDHEN and CDR2 SYDVKM. The CDR3 extends over 12 amino acids. The DNA for the CDR3 is TGTGCCAGCAGTTCCCCTGGGAGTGAGCAGTACTTC. The encoded protein is CASSSPGSEQYF.

On this clone: The junction departs from the called germline gene at one end, perhaps through a read error. This same CDR3 is encoded by further DNA sequences in the sample. The chain couples TRBV15 to TRBJ1-5; D unclear. The CDR3 sequence is 15 residues long. The germline CDR1 and CDR2 sequences are LNHNV and YYDKDF (reference sequence). In DNA form, the CDR3 reads TGTGCCACCAGCAGAGACGACTTGCATAGTCAGCCTCAGCATTTT. It translates to CATSRDDLHSQPQHF. Full variable domain (missing parts from reference TRBV15 and TRBJ1-5): DAMVIQNPRYQVTQFGKPVTLSCSQTLNHNVMYWYQQKSSQAPKLLFHYYDKDFNNEADTPDNFQSRRPNTSFCFLDIRSPGLGDTAMYLCATSRDDLHSQPQHFGDGTRLSIL.

CDR3 bases: TGTGCCAGTAGTATAATCGGCGGCGGGCCACAAGAGACCCAGTACTTC. Protein sequence: CASSIIGGGPQETQYF. The rearrangement links TRBV19 to TRBJ2-5, with D possibly being TRBD2 (5 bases). There are 16 residues in the CDR3. V shed 2 bases and J shed 2 bases, with 15 bases lying between them. CDR1 and CDR2 from the germline V gene are LNHDA and SQIVND (reference sequence).

Turning to this clone: The sample has other DNA sequences that encode this CDR3 too. The chain has TRBV27 and TRBJ2-3; 13 nucleotides line up with TRBD2. V was pared by 2 bases and J by 4 bases, with 0 bases of the junction left unmatched. The CDR3 totals 15 residues. Germline CDR1 reads MNHEY; CDR2 reads SMNVEV (reference sequence). The CDR3 coding sequence is TGTGCCAGCAGTTTAGGACTAGCGGGAGCAGATACGCAGTATTTT. Translated, it gives CASSLGLAGADTQYF.

CDR3: CASSPYTSGRYNEQFF. The DNA of the CDR3 is TGTGCCAGCAGCCCCTATACTAGCGGACGCTACAATGAGCAGTTCTTC. This rearrangement joins TRBV7-9 to TRBJ2-1, with 8 bases that match TRBD2. CDR3 length: 16 residues. From germline, CDR1 is SEHNR and CDR2 FQNEAQ (reference sequence). The ends lost 5 bases at V and 3 bases at J; junction bases unmatched: 9.

The gene calls are TRBV5-8 and TRBJ1-1; the D gene is possibly TRBD1 (6 bases). CDR1 is SGHTS and CDR2 is YDEGEE in the germline V gene. V was clipped by 2 bases and J by 5 bases, with 16 bases between them. This CDR3 is 15 amino acids long. The DNA of the CDR3 is TGTGCCAGCAGCTTCTCAGGGGCGGGGGGGACTGAAGCTTTCTTT. Residues: CASSFSGAGGTEAFF.

J is TRBJ2-2 and V is TRBV28, with 9 bases matching TRBD1. Looked up from germline, CDR1 is MDHEN and CDR2 is SYDVKM. The V and J ends lost 2 bases and 7 bases, in that order; junction bases with no gene match: 8. The CDR3 has 16 amino acids. For the CDR3, the DNA is TGTGCCAGCAGTTTAATGGGACAGGGATTTGGCGGGGAGCTGTTTTTT. Its protein product is CASSLMGQGFGGELFF. Full variable domain (remainder filled in from reference TRBV28 and TRBJ2-2): DVKVTQSSRYLVKRTGEKVFLECVQDMDHENMFWYRQDPGLGLRLIYFSYDVKMKEKGDIPEGYSVSREKKERFSLILESASTNQTSMYLCASSLMGQGFGGELFFGEGSRLTVL.

The rearrangement joins TRBV10-3 to TRBJ1-2, with D maybe TRBD1 (6 bases). Germline loops: CDR1 ENHRY, CDR2 SYGVKD. The CDR3 spans 16 residues. V was clipped by 4 bases and J by 6 bases, with 21 bases between them. For the CDR3, the DNA is TGTGCCATCAGTGGTCAAGTTGTACAGGGATTGGATGGCTACACCTTC. Its protein product is CAISGQVVQGLDGYTF.